This is a list of T cell receptor beta chains from one sample in a study of cytomegalovirus exposure and HLA in healthy donors. TCRdb's copy holds only in-frame clones and misses some; the assay was immunoSEQ multiplex PCR. This table holds 50,000 to 80,000 clones, more than 60% found once. The sample taken for sequencing was PBMCs. Receptors were obtained from a male donor in good health and CMV-seropositive. The CDR3 runs from the conserved cysteine through the conserved F or W. Each record gives: D gene, V gene, clone size, J gene, CDR3 protein, CDR3 DNA. A D gene is named only where the DNA matches it firmly. A row's size may be missing; if present it is once, few, many or a size class.

.	TRBV7-3	.	TRBJ1-1	CASSLYGGNTEAFF	TGTGCCAGCAGCTTATACGGGGGGAACACTGAAGCTTTCTTT
TRBD2	TRBV7-3	.	TRBJ2-3	CASSLTSGGDGNTDTQYF	TGTGCCAGCAGTCTGACTAGCGGGGGGGACGGCAACACAGATACGCAGTATTTT
.	TRBV9	.	TRBJ2-3	CASSNDREGTDTQYF	TGTGCCAGCAGTAATGACAGGGAGGGCACAGATACGCAGTATTTT
TRBD1	TRBV6-1	.	TRBJ2-1	CASSGGQTDNEQFF	TGTGCCAGCAGTGGGGGACAGACCGACAATGAGCAGTTCTTC
.	TRBV5-1	.	TRBJ2-7	CASSSGSSSYEQYF	TGCGCCAGCAGCTCGGGGTCCAGCTCCTACGAGCAGTACTTC
.	TRBV7-6	.	TRBJ2-7	CASSLYEGSYEQYF	TGTGCCAGCAGCTTATATGAGGGATCCTACGAGCAGTACTTC
.	TRBV7-6	.	TRBJ1-6	CASSQFSSRGSNSPLHF	TGTGCCAGCAGCCAGTTTAGTTCAAGGGGATCTAATTCACCCCTCCACTTT
.	TRBV29-1	.	TRBJ1-3	CSVAGNTIYF	TGCAGCGTCGCTGGAAACACCATATATTTT
.	TRBV30	.	TRBJ1-1	CAWSVQGNTEAFF	TGTGCCTGGAGTGTACAGGGGAACACTGAAGCTTTCTTT
TRBD1	TRBV27	.	TRBJ1-1	CASSLRQGARVGNTEAFF	TGTGCCAGCAGTTTACGTCAGGGGGCCAGAGTGGGGAACACTGAAGCTTTCTTT
.	TRBV6-5	.	TRBJ1-6	CASHTGLLNSPLHF	TGTGCCAGCCACACAGGGCTCCTCAATTCCCCCCTCCACTTT
.	TRBV5-1	few	TRBJ1-3	CASSPQELSGNTIYF	TGCGCCAGCAGCCCACAGGAACTCTCTGGAAACACCATATATTTT
TRBD1	TRBV9	.	TRBJ1-2	CASSVAPTGGYGYTF	TGTGCCAGCAGCGTCGCCCCAACAGGGGGCTATGGCTACACCTTC
TRBD1	TRBV11-2	.	TRBJ2-7	CASSAGTGGESSYEQYF	TGTGCCAGCAGCGCCGGGACAGGGGGGGAAAGCTCCTACGAGCAGTACTTC
.	TRBV12-5	few	TRBJ1-1	CASGVWRTEAFF	TGTGCTAGTGGGGTGTGGCGGACTGAAGCTTTCTTT
.	TRBV6-7	.	TRBJ2-7	CASSYSAHTTYEQYF	TGTGCCAGCAGTTACTCTGCACACACTACCTACGAGCAGTACTTC
TRBD1	TRBV29-1	few	TRBJ2-5	CSVDPHDRAGETQYF	TGCAGCGTTGACCCCCACGACAGGGCCGGCGAGACCCAGTACTTC
TRBD1	TRBV6-5	few	TRBJ2-2	CASNRDRASGELFF	TGTGCGTCCAACCGGGACAGGGCTTCCGGGGAGCTGTTTTTT
TRBD2	TRBV6-6	.	TRBJ2-1	CASSVESGAYNEQFF	TGTGCCAGCAGCGTTGAGAGCGGGGCGTACAATGAGCAGTTCTTC
.	TRBV29-1	.	TRBJ2-1	CSGYRRGGGNNEQFF	TGCAGCGGCTACCGTCGAGGGGGGGGAAACAATGAGCAGTTCTTC
.	TRBV4-3	.	TRBJ2-7	CASSHARGTQTYEQYF	TGCGCCAGCAGCCATGCCCGCGGGACCCAAACCTACGAGCAGTACTTC
.	TRBV4-2	.	TRBJ2-2	CASSQNSWKPMTGELFF	TGTGCCAGCAGCCAAAATTCGTGGAAACCCATGACAGGGGAGCTGTTTTTT
TRBD1	TRBV5-8	.	TRBJ1-5	CASSLVGQADQPQHF	TGTGCCAGCAGCTTGGTTGGACAGGCGGATCAGCCCCAGCATTTT
.	TRBV27	.	TRBJ1-2	CASSLAGSYGYTF	TGTGCCAGCAGTTTAGCAGGAAGCTATGGCTACACCTTC
TRBD2	TRBV7-2	.	TRBJ2-5	CASSSDGLASETQYF	TGTGCCAGCAGCTCCGACGGACTAGCATCGGAGACCCAGTACTTC
TRBD2	TRBV18	.	TRBJ2-1	CASSLTLQRGASYNEQFF	TGTGCCAGCTCGCTGACGCTCCAGCGGGGGGCTTCCTACAATGAGCAGTTCTTC
TRBD1	TRBV30	few	TRBJ2-5	CAWGRGPQKTQYF	TGTGCCTGGGGCAGGGGGCCCCAGAAGACCCAGTACTTC
.	TRBV18	once	TRBJ1-1	CASSASMNTEAFF	TGTGCCAGCTCGGCCAGTATGAACACTGAAGCTTTCTTT
.	TRBV2	.	TRBJ1-4	CASSATRREEKLFF	TGTGCCAGCAGTGCTACCCGGAGGGAAGAAAAACTGTTTTTT
TRBD1	TRBV7-3	.	TRBJ1-2	CASSLNGPVQGASYGYTF	TGTGCCAGCAGCTTAAACGGGCCAGTACAGGGGGCGTCCTATGGCTACACCTTC
.	TRBV19	.	TRBJ1-5	CASSGRGNQPQHF	TGTGCCAGTAGTGGGCGAGGCAATCAGCCCCAGCATTTT
.	TRBV27	.	TRBJ1-2	CASSLRAGTGRGYTF	TGTGCCAGCAGTTTAAGGGCAGGGACCGGGAGGGGCTACACCTTC
.	TRBV27	.	TRBJ1-5	CASSLGGDGNQPQHF	TGTGCCAGCAGTTTAGGAGGGGATGGCAATCAGCCCCAGCATTTT
.	TRBV4-2	.	TRBJ1-6	CASSGGGRLHSPLHF	TGTGCCAGCAGCGGGGGGGGACGGCTACATTCACCCCTCCACTTT
TRBD1	TRBV5-1	.	TRBJ2-7	CASSDTDRGLYEQYF	TGCGCCAGCAGCGACACGGACAGGGGGCTCTACGAGCAGTACTTC
.	TRBV9	few	TRBJ2-5	CASSVGQMGQETQYF	TGTGCCAGCAGCGTAGGACAGATGGGCCAAGAGACCCAGTACTTC
.	TRBV7-2	.	TRBJ2-3	CASSLMASSSTDTQYF	TGTGCCAGCAGCTTAATGGCCAGTTCTAGCACAGATACGCAGTATTTT
.	TRBV28	once	TRBJ1-2	CASRPDSYGYTF	TGTGCCAGCAGACCCGACAGCTATGGCTACACCTTC
TRBD2	TRBV7-2	once	TRBJ2-7	CASSLLRTSDYEQYF	TGTGCCAGCAGCTTACTCAGGACTAGCGACTACGAGCAGTACTTC